The clone carrying this TCR beta chain appeared once. Assay: immunoSEQ multiplex PCR; the TCRdb copy retains only in-frame clones and omits some. Seen here are about 70,000 clones, about 96% observed once, and the top ten hold approximately 0.2%. The sample comes from a study of technical replicates of blood from a handful of donors. The trim removed 5 bases at V and 2 bases at J, leaving 9 bases unmatched. The length of the CDR3 is 15 residues. The V gene's germline CDR1 is MDHEN and CDR2 SYDVKM. J is TRBJ2-7 and V is TRBV28; 7 bases are shared with TRBD2. Sequencing was carried out using T cells isolated from PBMCs. The origin of this receptor is a human donor in good health. CDR3 sequence reads: CASSPRGDGPYEQYF. In DNA, the CDR3 is TGTGCCAGCAGTCCCCGGGGGGACGGACCCTACGAGCAGTACTTC. Looking up the rest from reference TRBV28 and TRBJ2-7 gives the full variable domain: DVKVTQSSRYLVKRTGEKVFLECVQDMDHENMFWYRQDPGLGLRLIYFSYDVKMKEKGDIPEGYSVSREKKERFSLILESASTNQTSMYLCASSPRGDGPYEQYFGPGTRLTVT.